This T cell receptor (beta chain) is from a study of human T cells and chemical hapten exposure. As for the study in general: In the approximately 24-week study, patients were dosed weekly with diphenylcyclopropenone on the scalp throughout.

Each CDR3 protein is one row after TCRdb ran MiXCR on the RACE reads. The table shows about 380,000 distinct CDR3 sequences, with under 6.5% occurring only once. This clonotype was seen many times. Time point indicated: patch test 2, 6 weeks after DPC sensitization. Treatment given: therapeutic diphenylcyclopropenone sensitization with weekly scalp DPC. The sequences come from whole blood, collected in connection with sensitization to the hapten diphenylcyclopropenone (DPC). This TCR was recovered from a woman younger than 35 with alopecia areata. Some clones in this sample may be carry-over from other donors' samples.

CDR3: CASREGQGLSPLHF. The DNA of the CDR3 is TGTGCCAGCAGGGAGGGGCAGGGGCTTTCACCCCTCCACTTT. This chain joins TRBV27 and TRBJ1-6; tentative D call: TRBD1 (6 bases). V dropped 6 bases and J dropped 9 bases, with 15 bases sitting between them. Germline assignment: CDR1 MNHEY and CDR2 SMNVEV (reference sequence). The CDR3 contains 14 residues.